The 28 T cell receptor beta chains below all came from one sample that was sequenced in a study of regulatory T cells in long-lasting Graves disease. Time point reported: persistent/refractory GD, antithyroid drugs over 5 years with positive TRAb. Researchers made the TCR library from RNA that was extracted from PBMCs. Arm-PCR of CDR3 regions and iRepertoire HTBI primers were used to build TCR beta libraries. One entry per CDR3 protein, called by TCRdb with MiXCR from the multiplex PCR reads. The sample contains under 500,000 distinct CDR3 sequences, more than 20% of which appear only once. Source: peripheral blood mononuclear cells (PBMCs), taken when the disease was refractory, from a patient treated with antithyroid drugs. The receptors were gathered from a female donor with Graves disease.

This clonotype was observed at least ten times. This rearrangement joins TRBV27 to TRBJ1-6; no definite D call. Germline values: CDR1 MNHEY, CDR2 SMNVEV (reference sequence). The CDR3 runs 17 residues. Trimming pared 4 bases from V and 5 bases from J, leaving 18 bases between. The CDR3 spells CASSSSPGIWNNSPLHF. CDR3 bases: TGTGCCAGCAGTTCGTCCCCCGGGATTTGGAATAATTCACCCCTCCACTTT.

This clonotype was observed a handful of times. The chain joins TRBV12-3 or TRBV12-4 to TRBJ2-7; 10 nucleotides match TRBD1. Trimming cost V 3 bases and J 3 bases; bases outside gene matches: 20. The CDR3 spans 20 residues. CDR3: CASSFRFWGTGETRGYEQYF. The CDR3 DNA follows: TGTGCCAGCAGTTTTAGGTTCTGGGGGACAGGGGAAACCAGGGGCTACGAGCAGTACTTC.

J is TRBJ2-3 and V is TRBV24-1; the match to TRBD2 covers 10 bases. This CDR3 spans 13 amino acids. V was pared by 3 bases and J by 11 bases, with 4 bases of the junction left unmatched. Germline CDR1 reads KGHDR; CDR2 reads SFDVKD. Here the CDR3 reads CATSDPGLAMQYF. CDR3 DNA sequence: TGTGCCACCAGTGATCCGGGACTAGCGATGCAGTATTTT.

This clonotype was counted many times. The V call is TRBV29-1, the J call TRBJ1-2, with a weak D call TRBD1 (5 bases). The germline CDR1 and CDR2 sequences are SQVTM and ANQGSEA. Trimming pared 7 bases from V and 1 base from J, leaving 16 bases between. This CDR3 spans 14 amino acids. CDR3 loop: CSADGQGSNYGYTF. The CDR3 DNA follows: TGCAGCGCCGACGGGCAGGGTAGTAACTATGGCTACACCTTC. The full variable domain, with the rest looked up from reference TRBV29-1 and TRBJ1-2, is SAVISQKPSRDICQRGTSLTIQCQVDSQVTMMFWYRQQPGQSLTLIATANQGSEATYESGFVIDKFPISRPNLTFSTLTVSNMSPEDSSIYLCSADGQGSNYGYTFGSGTRLTVV.

In its sample, this clonotype was seen a few times. This CDR3 reads CASSTIQGIGANVLTF. The DNA of the CDR3 is TGTGCCAGTAGTACCATACAGGGAATTGGGGCCAACGTCCTGACTTTC. This chain links TRBV19 with TRBJ2-6; possibly TRBD1 for D (6 bases). CDR1 is LNHDA, CDR2 SQIVND, per germline (reference sequence). The CDR3 is made up of 16 amino acids. Trimming removed 4 bases at V and 3 bases at J, with 13 bases between.

In this sample, this clonotype turned up many times. The chain carries TRBV7-2 and TRBJ2-5; no firm D call. The CDR3 totals 15 residues. Trimming took off 0 bases at V and 5 bases at J, with 13 bases between the two ends. CDR1 and CDR2 from the germline V gene are SGHTA and FQGNSA. CDR3 sequence: CASSLAHGSRETQYF. DNA of the CDR3: TGTGCCAGCAGCTTAGCGCATGGTAGTCGGGAGACCCAGTACTTC.

Ten or more counts support this clonotype. V gene TRBV7-2 combines with J gene TRBJ1-2, with 7 bases lining up with TRBD1. Germline values: CDR1 SGHTA, CDR2 FQGNSA. The ends lost 1 base at V and 6 bases at J; junction bases unmatched: 8. The length of the CDR3 is 15 residues. CDR3 loop: CASSLVLRDSDGYTF. The CDR3 DNA reads TGTGCCAGCAGCTTAGTGTTGAGGGACAGCGATGGCTACACCTTC.

This clonotype came up many times. The CDR3: CSARGGREHSPLHF. The CDR3 DNA is TGCAGTGCTAGAGGGGGGAGGGAGCACTCACCCCTCCACTTT. The V gene is TRBV20-1, the J gene TRBJ1-6, with D perhaps TRBD1 (5 bases). Trimming took 1 base from V and 10 from J, leaving 14 bases between them. This CDR3 region has 14 residues. Per the germline V gene, CDR1 is DFQATT and CDR2 is SNEGSKA (reference sequence).

This clonotype showed up just a few times. The V gene is TRBV13, the J gene TRBJ1-5; D ambiguous. V was shortened by 5 bases and J by 5 bases, with 16 bases between the two germline ends. Germline lookup yields CDR1 PRHDT and CDR2 FYEKMQ (reference sequence). The CDR3 is 15 amino acids. The chain's CDR3 is CASSRRADYDQPQHF. DNA of the CDR3: TGTGCCAGCAGCCGCCGCGCAGATTATGATCAGCCCCAGCATTTT.

This clonotype was counted many times. V usage is TRBV2 and J usage is TRBJ2-5; D perhaps matches TRBD2 (5 bases). CDR1 and CDR2 (germline): SNHLY, FYNNEI. The CDR3 is 15 residues long. The V end was cut by 4 bases, the J end by 0 bases, with 12 bases between. CDR3 protein: CASSVQRSNQETQYF. The CDR3, as DNA: TGTGCCAGCAGTGTGCAGCGGAGTAACCAAGAGACCCAGTACTTC. Using reference TRBV2 and TRBJ2-5 for the parts outside the CDR3, the full variable domain is EPEVTQTPSHQVTQMGQEVILRCVPISNHLYFYWYRQILGQKVEFLVSFYNNEISEKSEIFDDQFSVERPDGSNFTLKIRSTKLEDSAMYFCASSVQRSNQETQYFGPGTRLLVL.

The chain links TRBV20-1 to TRBJ2-7; TRBD2 agrees at 7 bases. Trimming cost V 2 bases and J 4 bases; bases outside gene matches: 11. Germline CDR1 and CDR2: DFQATT and SNEGSKA (reference sequence). There are 15 residues in the CDR3. CDR3 in DNA: TGCAGTGCTAGACTAACGGGAGGAAGGTGGTACGAGCAGTACTTC. As protein: CSARLTGGRWYEQYF.

The chain joins TRBV19 to TRBJ2-1; TRBD2 matches 11 bases. The CDR3 consists of 15 residues. Unmatched junction bases numbered 3, after V lost 5 bases and J lost 3 bases. Germline CDR1 is LNHDA and CDR2 is SQIVND (reference sequence). The CDR3 DNA reads TGTGCCAGTAGTGAAGGGACTAGCGGCTACAATGAGCAGTTCTTC. This gives the protein CASSEGTSGYNEQFF.

The chain has TRBV6-1 and TRBJ2-2; D may be TRBD1 (6 bases). V was cut by 6 bases and J by 4 bases, with 30 bases left in between. Germline assignment: CDR1 MNHNS and CDR2 SASEGT. The CDR3 loop spans 20 amino acids. For the CDR3, the DNA is TGTGCCAGCAGACCCACAGGACAGCTATTCCTGACGACGGGCACCGGGGAGCTGTTTTTT. Residues: CASRPTGQLFLTTGTGELFF.

In its sample, this clonotype was seen many times. The rearrangement links TRBV6-1 to TRBJ2-7; the match to TRBD1 covers 7 bases. The CDR3 contains 14 residues. Germline V lookup: CDR1 MNHNS, CDR2 SASEGT. Trimming took 8 bases from V and 3 from J; bases not matched to a gene: 10. This CDR3 is CASCSPGQFYEQYF. The CDR3 coding sequence is TGTGCCAGCTGCTCCCCGGGACAGTTCTACGAGCAGTACTTC.

This clonotype was seen many times. The CDR3 loop reads CAWSRWGSEKLFF. The CDR3 nucleotides read TGTGCCTGGAGTCGATGGGGCTCTGAAAAACTGTTTTTT. V and J are TRBV30 and TRBJ1-4; D is perhaps TRBD1 (5 bases). Trimming took off 2 bases at V and 7 bases at J, with 11 bases between the two ends. CDR3 length: 13 residues. Germline CDR1 reads GTSNPN; CDR2 reads SVGIG (reference sequence).

This clonotype was observed many times. The V call is TRBV2, the J call TRBJ2-7; D perhaps matches TRBD1 (5 bases). CDR3 size: 13 residues. V was pared by 6 bases and J by 2 bases, with 11 bases between. Germline values: CDR1 SNHLY, CDR2 FYNNEI. The CDR3 is CASSFGHTYEQYF. CDR3 nucleotide sequence: TGTGCCAGCAGCTTCGGACATACCTACGAGCAGTACTTC.

This clonotype was observed a few times. The V and J genes are TRBV3-1 and TRBJ2-2; D possibly matches TRBD1 or TRBD2 (5 bases each). This CDR3 has 14 residues. Germline CDR1 LGHDT, CDR2 YNNKEL (reference sequence). V gave up 10 bases and J gave up 1 base, with 13 bases separating them. CDR3 nucleotide sequence: TGTGCCACCTCGGGGCTAATGAACACCGGGGAGCTGTTTTTT. Its translation: CATSGLMNTGELFF.

This clonotype showed up just a few times. V gene TRBV5-4 combines with J gene TRBJ2-1, with D perhaps TRBD1 (5 bases). This CDR3 comprises 15 residues. Germline V gene data show CDR1 as SGHNT and CDR2 as YYREEE (reference sequence). V was shortened by 4 bases and J by 2 bases, with 13 bases between the two germline ends. The CDR3 region is CASSLIMTAYNEQFF. The DNA for the CDR3 is TGTGCCAGCAGCCTTATAATGACAGCCTACAATGAGCAGTTCTTC.

The table lists this clonotype with many counts. This chain joins TRBV3-1 and TRBJ2-7; D is ambiguous. The V and J ends lost 0 bases and 7 bases respectively, with 13 bases between them. This CDR3 spans 14 amino acids. CDR1 is LGHDT and CDR2 is YNNKEL in the germline V gene (reference sequence). As DNA, the CDR3 is TGTGCCAGCAGCCAAGATCCGGAACTTTTAGAGCAGTACTTC. Translation gives CASSQDPELLEQYF.

This clonotype was observed a few times. V usage is TRBV30 and J usage is TRBJ2-7; no clear D gene. Germline V lookup: CDR1 GTSNPN, CDR2 SVGIG (reference sequence). The CDR3 has 14 residues. The germline V and J ends were trimmed by 2 bases and 2 bases, with 13 bases remaining between them. CDR3 region: CAWSLGKYAYEQYF. CDR3 DNA sequence: TGTGCCTGGAGTCTAGGGAAGTATGCCTACGAGCAGTACTTC.

The rearrangement uses TRBV6-1 and TRBJ2-7; D might be TRBD2 (6 bases). Germline V gene lookup returns CDR1 MNHNS and CDR2 SASEGT. The CDR3 has 13 residues. The germline V and J ends were trimmed by 9 bases and 5 bases, with 17 bases remaining between them. Here the CDR3 DNA reads TGTGCCAGTGCACTAGCCCCTCGTGACGAGCAGTACTTC. It encodes CASALAPRDEQYF.

About this clonotype itself: Mismatch with germline at one junction end may stem from a read error. The chain links TRBV12-3 or TRBV12-4 to TRBJ1-1, with 7 bases identical to TRBD1. CDR3 size: 14 residues. The CDR3 region has the DNA TGTGTCAGCAGTTTGGGGGGACAGACCACTGAAGCTTTCTTT. Translated, it gives CVSSLGGQTTEAFF.

V usage is TRBV20-1 and J usage is TRBJ1-1; no clear D gene. V was trimmed by 6 bases and J by 2 bases, leaving 19 bases between them. The CDR3 sequence is 15 residues long. In germline, CDR1 is DFQATT, CDR2 SNEGSKA (reference sequence). The CDR3 is CSAHPGARINTEAFF. The CDR3 region has the DNA TGCAGTGCCCACCCGGGTGCCCGGATAAACACTGAAGCTTTCTTT.

J is TRBJ2-7 and V is TRBV6-1; no reliable D call. Germline V gives CDR1 MNHNS, CDR2 SASEGT. V shed 2 bases and J shed 3 bases, with 8 bases lying between them. CDR3 length: 13 amino acids. The CDR3 is CASSEWVDYEQYF. CDR3 bases: TGTGCCAGCAGTGAATGGGTCGACTACGAGCAGTACTTC.

In this sample, this clonotype turned up once. The V call is TRBV7-9, the J call TRBJ2-7; D unresolved. Germline V lookup: CDR1 SEHNR, CDR2 FQNEAQ (reference sequence). V was cut by 0 bases and J by 2 bases, with 17 bases left in between. The CDR3 is 17 residues long. CDR3 nucleotide sequence: TGTGCCAGCAGCTTAGCGAATGGCCCTCGAACAACCTACGAGCAGTACTTC. This encodes CASSLANGPRTTYEQYF.

This clonotype was seen a few times. The J gene is TRBJ2-2, the V gene TRBV20-1, with D possibly TRBD2 on 6 matching bases. Germline CDR1 DFQATT, CDR2 SNEGSKA (reference sequence). Trimming pared 3 bases from V and 7 bases from J, leaving 15 bases between. The CDR3 is 14 amino acids. CDR3 DNA: TGCAGTGCTAGTGACCGGGAGTTCAACGGGGAGCTGTTTTTT. Its protein is CSASDREFNGELFF.

The chain is built from TRBV7-3 and TRBJ1-1; D is unresolved. V was clipped by 6 bases and J by 5 bases, with 13 bases between them. CDR3 length: 13 amino acids. The germline V gene encodes CDR1 SGHTA and CDR2 FQGTGA. The CDR3 sequence is CASSRLGRTEAFF. The CDR3 bases are TGTGCCAGCAGTCGTCTCGGGCGGACTGAAGCTTTCTTT.

V usage is TRBV30 and J usage is TRBJ1-1, with D possibly matching TRBD1 (5 bases). V was cut by 4 bases and J by 2 bases, with 17 bases left in between. This CDR3 region has 15 residues. Germline CDR1 GTSNPN, CDR2 SVGIG (reference sequence). This CDR3 is CAWTITWGSNTEAFF. In DNA form, the CDR3 reads TGTGCCTGGACGATAACCTGGGGCAGTAACACTGAAGCTTTCTTT.